This T cell receptor beta chain comes out of a study of Graves' ophthalmopathy and Graves' hyperthyroidism. Aged 18 to 65, hyperthyroidism patients had been newly diagnosed, with under 2 months' duration. Physicians reached a diagnosis by relying on clinical symptoms, serum thyroxine, TRAb, thyroid ultrasound and orbital computed tomography. Comments on this clonotype: Antigen: not known. A much larger clone differs by one base, so this may be a read error.

Study-wide findings and caveats: The 13-signature model separated ophthalmopathy from stable hyperthyroidism at around 86% sensitivity and about 80% specificity.

Germline V CDR1 and CDR2: SGDLS, YYNGEE. V trimming: 4 bases; J trimming: 5 bases; junction bases outside the gene matches: 9. CDR3 length equals 15 residues. Investigators amplified TCR beta CDR3 regions from RNA transcripts. First-round RT-PCR used HTBI primers; second-round multiplex PCR followed. TCRdb fed the multiplex PCR reads into MiXCR, producing one record per CDR3 protein. The sample contains over a million distinct CDR3 sequences, less than 45% of which appear only once. This clonotype originated in an adult man with Graves' hyperthyroidism. Specimen: peripheral blood or thyroid tissue (not recorded which). The chain employs TRBV9 and TRBJ2-5; TRBD1 matches at 9 bases. The CDR3 coding sequence is TGTGCCAGCAGCCCAGGGGACAGGGCGTGGGAGACCCAGTACTTC. This codes for CASSPGDRAWETQYF. The full variable domain, completed using reference TRBV9 and TRBJ2-5, is DSGVTQTPKHLITATGQRVTLRCSPRSGDLSVYWYQQSLDQGLQFLIQYYNGEERAKGNILERFSAQQFPDLHSELNLSSLELGDSALYFCASSPGDRAWETQYFGPGTRLLVL.